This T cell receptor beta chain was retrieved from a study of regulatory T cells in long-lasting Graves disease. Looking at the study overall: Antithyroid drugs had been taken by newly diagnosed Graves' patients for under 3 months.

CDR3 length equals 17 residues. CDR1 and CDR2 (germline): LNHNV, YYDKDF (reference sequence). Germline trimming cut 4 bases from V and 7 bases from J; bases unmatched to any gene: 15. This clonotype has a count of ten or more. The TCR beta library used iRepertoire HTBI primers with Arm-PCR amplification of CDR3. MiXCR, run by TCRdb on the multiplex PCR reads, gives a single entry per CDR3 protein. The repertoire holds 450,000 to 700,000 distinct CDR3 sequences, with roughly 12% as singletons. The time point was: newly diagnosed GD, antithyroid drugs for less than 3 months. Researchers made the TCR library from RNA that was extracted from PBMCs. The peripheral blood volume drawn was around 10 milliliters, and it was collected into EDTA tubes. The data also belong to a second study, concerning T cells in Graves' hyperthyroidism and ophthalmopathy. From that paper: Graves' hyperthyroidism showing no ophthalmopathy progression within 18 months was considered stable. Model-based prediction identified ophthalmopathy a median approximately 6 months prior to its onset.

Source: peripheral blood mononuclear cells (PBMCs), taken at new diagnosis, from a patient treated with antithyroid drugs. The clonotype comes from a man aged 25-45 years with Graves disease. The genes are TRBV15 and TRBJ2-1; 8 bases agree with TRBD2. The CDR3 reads CATSKERENFIGNEQFF. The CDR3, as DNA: TGTGCCACCAGCAAGGAGCGGGAGAACTTTATTGGGAATGAGCAGTTCTTC.